The rows below give T cell receptor beta chains drawn from one sample of a study of blood T cells in healthy people across ages. In TCRdb, the 5' RACE reads were re-called with MiXCR into one record per CDR3 protein. In the table there are some 1.5 million distinct CDR3 sequences, over 25% of which are singletons. The specimen was blood. Source of these receptors: a woman aged 30 to 39 in good health. CDR3s include the opening cysteine and the closing phenylalanine or tryptophan. A D gene is named only where the DNA matches it firmly. Clone size is not always given. Where it is, it says once, few, many or a class for expanded clones.

D | J | V | length | size | CDR3 | DNA
TRBD2 | TRBJ2-1 | TRBV20-1 | 16 | NA | CSARVPTGGTYNEQFF | TGCAGTGCTAGAGTACCCACGGGGGGGACCTACAATGAGCAGTTCTTC
TRBD2 | TRBJ2-3 | TRBV7-2 | 16 | few | CASSWGGAGGPDTQYF | TGTGCCAGCAGCTGGGGTGGCGCGGGAGGACCAGATACGCAGTATTTT
NA | TRBJ2-1 | TRBV24-1 | 12 | NA | CATSGDSYEQFF | TGTGCCACCAGTGGAGACAGTTACGAGCAGTTCTTC
TRBD2 | TRBJ2-1 | TRBV5-1 | 17 | NA | CASSPRLAGGPGNEQFF | TGCGCCAGCAGCCCGCGACTAGCGGGGGGGCCGGGCAATGAGCAGTTCTTC
NA | TRBJ2-5 | TRBV29-1 | 11 | NA | CSVVRTETQYF | TGCAGCGTTGTCAGAACGGAGACCCAGTACTTC
TRBD2 | TRBJ2-3 | TRBV11-2 | 15 | many | CASSFIGTNTDTQYF | TGTGCCAGCAGCTTTATCGGGACTAACACAGATACGCAGTATTTT
NA | TRBJ2-3 | TRBV7-2 | 13 | few | CASSPNVTDTQYF | TGTGCCAGCAGCCCCAACGTCACAGATACGCAGTATTTT
NA | TRBJ2-1 | TRBV28 | 16 | NA | CASSLSRGRAYNEQFF | TGTGCCAGCAGTCTATCACGGGGCCGCGCCTACAATGAGCAGTTCTTC
TRBD1 | TRBJ2-2 | TRBV6-2/TRBV6-3 | 14 | NA | CASSYGTGTGELFF | TGTGCCAGCAGTTACGGGACAGGGACCGGGGAGCTGTTTTTT
NA | TRBJ2-5 | TRBV29-1 | 14 | many | CSVEGGVGVETQYF | TGCAGCGTTGAAGGGGGAGTTGGCGTAGAGACCCAGTACTTC
NA | TRBJ2-7 | TRBV6-1 | 14 | NA | CASSEVVGVYEQYF | TGTGCCAGCAGTGAAGTCGTAGGGGTTTACGAGCAGTACTTC
NA | TRBJ2-3 | TRBV7-2 | 16 | NA | CASSLELATPGDTQYF | TGTGCCAGCAGCTTAGAACTAGCCACCCCGGGAGATACGCAGTATTTT
TRBD1 | TRBJ2-7 | TRBV7-9 | 15 | few | CASSNPGQGSYEQYF | TGTGCCAGCAGCAATCCGGGACAGGGATCCTACGAGCAGTACTTC
NA | TRBJ2-7 | TRBV7-2 | 12 | many | CASSIRSNEQYF | TGTGCCAGCAGCATTCGGTCCAACGAGCAGTACTTC
NA | TRBJ2-1 | TRBV5-5 | 15 | NA | CASSPGTFGPDEQFF | TGTGCCAGCAGCCCCGGGACTTTCGGACCTGATGAGCAGTTCTTC
NA | TRBJ1-2 | TRBV20-1 | 13 | few | CSAYRQESYGYTF | TGCAGTGCTTACCGCCAGGAGAGCTATGGCTACACCTTC
NA | TRBJ2-7 | TRBV5-6 | 14 | NA | CTSSPGTSFSEQYF | TGTACCAGCAGCCCAGGTACTTCTTTTTCGGAGCAGTACTTC